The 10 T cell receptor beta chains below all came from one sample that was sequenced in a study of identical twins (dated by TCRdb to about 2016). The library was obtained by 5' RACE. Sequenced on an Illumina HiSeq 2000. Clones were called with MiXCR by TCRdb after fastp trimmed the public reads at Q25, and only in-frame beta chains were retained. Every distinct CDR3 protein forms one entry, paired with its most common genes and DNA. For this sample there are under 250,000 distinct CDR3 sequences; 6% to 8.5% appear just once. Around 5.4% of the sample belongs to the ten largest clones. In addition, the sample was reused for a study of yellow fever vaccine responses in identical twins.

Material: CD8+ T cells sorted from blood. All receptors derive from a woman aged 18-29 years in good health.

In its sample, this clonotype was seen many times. CDR3 sequence (DNA): TGTGCCAGCAGCCCCTCGGGGGCCTACTACGAGCAGTACGTC. This encodes CASSPSGAYYEQYV. The chain recombines TRBV7-6 with TRBJ2-7; D possibly matches TRBD1 or TRBD2 (6 bases each). There are 14 residues in the CDR3. Germline-derived CDR1 and CDR2 are SGHVS and FNYEAQ. The V gene lost 5 bases and the J gene lost 3 bases, with 14 bases spanning the gap.

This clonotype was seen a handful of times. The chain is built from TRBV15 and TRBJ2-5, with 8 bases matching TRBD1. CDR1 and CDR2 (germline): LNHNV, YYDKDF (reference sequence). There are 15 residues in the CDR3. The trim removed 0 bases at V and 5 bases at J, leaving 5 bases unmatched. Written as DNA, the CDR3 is TGTGCCACCAGCAGAGATCAGGGGGCGGGGGAGACCCAGTACTTC. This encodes CATSRDQGAGETQYF. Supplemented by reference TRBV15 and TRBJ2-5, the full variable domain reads DAMVIQNPRYQVTQFGKPVTLSCSQTLNHNVMYWYQQKSSQAPKLLFHYYDKDFNNEADTPDNFQSRRPNTSFCFLDIRSPGLGDTAMYLCATSRDQGAGETQYFGPGTRLLVL.

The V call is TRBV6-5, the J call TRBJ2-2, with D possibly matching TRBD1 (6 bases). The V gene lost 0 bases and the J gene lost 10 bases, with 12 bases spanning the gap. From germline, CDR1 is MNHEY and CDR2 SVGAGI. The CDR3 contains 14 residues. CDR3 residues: CASSYSRLGAELFF. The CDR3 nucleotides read TGTGCCAGCAGTTACTCGAGGTTGGGGGCGGAGCTGTTTTTT.

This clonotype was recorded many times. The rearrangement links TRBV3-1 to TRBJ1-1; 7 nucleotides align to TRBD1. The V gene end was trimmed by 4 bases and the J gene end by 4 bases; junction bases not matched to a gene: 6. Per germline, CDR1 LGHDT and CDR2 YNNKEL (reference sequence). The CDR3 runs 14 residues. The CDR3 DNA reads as TGTGCCAGCAGCCCTCGACAGGGTTTCACTGAAGCTTTCTTT. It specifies CASSPRQGFTEAFF.

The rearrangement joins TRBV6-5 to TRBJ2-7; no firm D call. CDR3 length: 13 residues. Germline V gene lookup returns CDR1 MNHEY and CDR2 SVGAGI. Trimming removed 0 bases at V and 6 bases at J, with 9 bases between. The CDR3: CASSYSEDVEQYF. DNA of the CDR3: TGTGCCAGCAGTTACTCTGAGGATGTCGAGCAGTACTTC.

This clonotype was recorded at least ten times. The CDR3 here is CSVDSYTQYF. The CDR3 DNA follows: TGCAGCGTAGACAGTTATACGCAGTATTTT. The chain is built from TRBV29-1 and TRBJ2-3, with D maybe TRBD1 (5 bases). The CDR3 sequence is 10 residues long. V lost 6 bases and J lost 7, with 8 bases in between. Looked up from germline, CDR1 is SQVTM and CDR2 is ANQGSEA.

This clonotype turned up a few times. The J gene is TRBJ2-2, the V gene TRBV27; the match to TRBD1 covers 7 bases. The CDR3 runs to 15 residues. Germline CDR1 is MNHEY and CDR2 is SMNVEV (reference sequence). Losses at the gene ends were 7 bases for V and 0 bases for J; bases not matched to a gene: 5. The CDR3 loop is CASIDRVANTGELFF. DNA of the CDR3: TGTGCCAGCATCGACAGGGTCGCGAACACCGGGGAGCTGTTTTTT.

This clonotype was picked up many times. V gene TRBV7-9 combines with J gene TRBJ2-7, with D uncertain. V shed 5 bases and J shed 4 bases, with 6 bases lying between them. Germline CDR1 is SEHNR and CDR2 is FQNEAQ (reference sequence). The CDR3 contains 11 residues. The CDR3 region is CASSPQYEQYF. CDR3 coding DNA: TGTGCCAGCAGCCCCCAGTACGAGCAGTACTTC.

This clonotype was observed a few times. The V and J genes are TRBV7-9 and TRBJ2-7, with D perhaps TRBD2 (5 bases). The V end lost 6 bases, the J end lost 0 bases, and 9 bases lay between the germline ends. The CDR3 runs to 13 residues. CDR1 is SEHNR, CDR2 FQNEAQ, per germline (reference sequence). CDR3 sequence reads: CASRPTSSYEQYF. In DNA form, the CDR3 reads TGTGCCAGCAGACCTACTAGCTCCTACGAGCAGTACTTC. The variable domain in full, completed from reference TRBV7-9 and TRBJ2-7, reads DTGVSQNPRHKITKRGQNVTFRCDPISEHNRLYWYRQTLGQGPEFLTYFQNEAQLEKSRLLSDRFSAERPKGSFSTLEIQRTEQGDSAMYLCASRPTSSYEQYFGPGTRLTVT.

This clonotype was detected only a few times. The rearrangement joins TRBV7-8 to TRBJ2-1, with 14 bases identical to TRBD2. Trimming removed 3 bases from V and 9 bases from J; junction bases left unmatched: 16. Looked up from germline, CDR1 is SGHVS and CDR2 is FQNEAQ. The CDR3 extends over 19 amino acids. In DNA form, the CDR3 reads TGTGCCAGCAGCTTGTTACCGGGACTAGCGGGGGAAATTTTAGGTGAGCAGTTCTTC. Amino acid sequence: CASSLLPGLAGEILGEQFF. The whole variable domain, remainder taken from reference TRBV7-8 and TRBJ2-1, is GAGVSQSPRYKVAKRGQDVALRCDPISGHVSLFWYQQALGQGPEFLTYFQNEAQLDKSGLPSDRFFAERPEGSVSTLKIQRTQQEDSAVYLCASSLLPGLAGEILGEQFFGPGTRLTVL.